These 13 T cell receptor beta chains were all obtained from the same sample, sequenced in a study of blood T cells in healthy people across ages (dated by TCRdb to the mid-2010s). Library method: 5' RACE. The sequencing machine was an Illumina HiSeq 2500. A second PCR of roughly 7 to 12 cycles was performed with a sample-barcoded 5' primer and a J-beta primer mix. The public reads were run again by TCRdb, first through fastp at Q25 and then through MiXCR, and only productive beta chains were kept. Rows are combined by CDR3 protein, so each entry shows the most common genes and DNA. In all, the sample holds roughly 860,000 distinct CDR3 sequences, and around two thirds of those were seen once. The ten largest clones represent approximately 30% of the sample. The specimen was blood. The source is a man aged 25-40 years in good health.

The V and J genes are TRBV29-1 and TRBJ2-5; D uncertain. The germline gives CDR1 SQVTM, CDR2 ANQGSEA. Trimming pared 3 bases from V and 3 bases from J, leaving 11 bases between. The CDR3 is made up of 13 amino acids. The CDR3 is CSVDQVGEETQYF. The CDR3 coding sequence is TGCAGCGTTGATCAGGTCGGCGAAGAGACCCAGTACTTC.

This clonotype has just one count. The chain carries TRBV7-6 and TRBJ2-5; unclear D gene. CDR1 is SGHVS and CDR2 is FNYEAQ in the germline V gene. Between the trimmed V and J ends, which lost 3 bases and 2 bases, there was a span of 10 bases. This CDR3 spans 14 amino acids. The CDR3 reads CASSLWSQQETQYF. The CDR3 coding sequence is TGTGCCAGCAGCTTGTGGTCACAACAAGAGACCCAGTACTTC.

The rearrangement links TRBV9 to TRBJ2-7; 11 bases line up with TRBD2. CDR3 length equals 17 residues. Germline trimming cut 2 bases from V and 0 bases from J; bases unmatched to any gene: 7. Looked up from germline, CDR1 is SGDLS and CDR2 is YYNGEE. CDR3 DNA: TGTGCCAGCAGCGTTGGTAGCGGGGGGGGGAGCTCCTACGAGCAGTACTTC. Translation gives CASSVGSGGGSSYEQYF.

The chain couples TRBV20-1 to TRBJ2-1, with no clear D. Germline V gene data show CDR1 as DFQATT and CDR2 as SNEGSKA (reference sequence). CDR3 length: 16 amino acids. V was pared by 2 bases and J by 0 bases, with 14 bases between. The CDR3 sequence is CSARPLRKSSYNEQFF. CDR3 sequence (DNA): TGCAGTGCTAGACCCCTCCGAAAGAGCTCCTACAATGAGCAGTTCTTC.

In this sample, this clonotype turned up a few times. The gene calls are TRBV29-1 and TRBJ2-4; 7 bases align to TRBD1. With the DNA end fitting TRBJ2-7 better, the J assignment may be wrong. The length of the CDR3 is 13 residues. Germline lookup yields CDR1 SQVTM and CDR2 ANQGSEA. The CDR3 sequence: CSVEVAGGYEQYF. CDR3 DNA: TGCAGCGTTGAGGTGGCAGGGGGCTACGAGCAGTACTTC.

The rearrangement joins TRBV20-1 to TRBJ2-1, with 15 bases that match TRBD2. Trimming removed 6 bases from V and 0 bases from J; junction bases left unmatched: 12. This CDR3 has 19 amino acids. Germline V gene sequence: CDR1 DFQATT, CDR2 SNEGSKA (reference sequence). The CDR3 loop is CSASTGTSGGLSSYNEQFF. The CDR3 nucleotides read TGCAGTGCCAGTACCGGGACTAGCGGGGGGCTTAGCTCCTACAATGAGCAGTTCTTC.

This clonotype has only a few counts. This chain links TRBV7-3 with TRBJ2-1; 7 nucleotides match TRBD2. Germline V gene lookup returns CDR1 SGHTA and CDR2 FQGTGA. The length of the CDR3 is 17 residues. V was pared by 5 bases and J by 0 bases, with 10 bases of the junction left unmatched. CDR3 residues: CASSPPSGVSSYNEQFF. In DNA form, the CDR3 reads TGTGCCAGCAGCCCCCCTAGCGGCGTTAGCTCCTACAATGAGCAGTTCTTC. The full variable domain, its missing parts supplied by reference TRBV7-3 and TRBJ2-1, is GAGVSQTPSNKVTEKGKYVELRCDPISGHTALYWYRQSLGQGPEFLIYFQGTGAADDSGLPNDRFFAVRPEGSVSTLKIQRTERGDSAVYLCASSPPSGVSSYNEQFFGPGTRLTVL.

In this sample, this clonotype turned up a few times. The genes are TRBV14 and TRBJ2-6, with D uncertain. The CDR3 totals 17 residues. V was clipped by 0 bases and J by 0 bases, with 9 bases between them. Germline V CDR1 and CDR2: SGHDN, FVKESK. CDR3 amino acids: CASSQEGRSSGANVLTF. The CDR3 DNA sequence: TGTGCCAGCAGCCAAGAGGGTCGCAGCTCTGGGGCCAACGTCCTGACTTTC.

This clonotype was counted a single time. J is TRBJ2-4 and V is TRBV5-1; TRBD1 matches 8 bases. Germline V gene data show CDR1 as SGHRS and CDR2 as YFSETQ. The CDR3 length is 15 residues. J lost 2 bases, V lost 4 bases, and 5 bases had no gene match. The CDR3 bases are TGCGCCAGCAGCCCGAGGGACAGGACCAAAAACATTCAGTACTTC. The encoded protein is CASSPRDRTKNIQYF.

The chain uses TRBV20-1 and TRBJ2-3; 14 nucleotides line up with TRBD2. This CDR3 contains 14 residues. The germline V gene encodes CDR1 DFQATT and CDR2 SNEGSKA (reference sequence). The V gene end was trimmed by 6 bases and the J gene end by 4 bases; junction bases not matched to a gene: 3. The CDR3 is CSAMTSGGADTQYF. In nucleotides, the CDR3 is TGCAGTGCCATGACTAGCGGGGGGGCAGATACGCAGTATTTT.

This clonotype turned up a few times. The CDR3 DNA is TGTGCCAGCAGCTTAACGGGCGACACCACGGGTGGAGAGACCCAGTACTTC. Its translation: CASSLTGDTTGGETQYF. This chain uses TRBV7-3 with TRBJ2-5; D gene unclear. The germline V and J ends were trimmed by 0 bases and 4 bases, with 18 bases remaining between them. Germline lookup yields CDR1 SGHTA and CDR2 FQGTGA. This CDR3 is 17 amino acids long.

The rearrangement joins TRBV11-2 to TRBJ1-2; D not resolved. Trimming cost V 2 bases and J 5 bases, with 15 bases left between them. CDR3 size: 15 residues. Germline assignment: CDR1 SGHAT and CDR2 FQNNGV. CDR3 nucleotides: TGTGCCAGCAGCTTAAATCAGTCCCCCAGTTATGGCTACACCTTC. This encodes CASSLNQSPSYGYTF.

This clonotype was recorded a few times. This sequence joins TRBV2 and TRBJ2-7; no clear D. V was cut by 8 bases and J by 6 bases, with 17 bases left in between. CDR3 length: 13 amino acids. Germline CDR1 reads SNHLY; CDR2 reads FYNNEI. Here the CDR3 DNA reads TGTGCCAGCGCAATGAACTCCCTCACCGAGCAGTACTTC. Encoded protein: CASAMNSLTEQYF.